The clone carrying this TCR beta chain was recorded only once. This entry comes from a study of blood T cell repertoires in COVID-19. Original processing notes: Amplification of reference gene primers was used by the study to estimate nucleated cell counts. Using immunoSEQ multiplex PCR, the repertoire was profiled, and TCRdb retains in-frame clones only, with some absent. V and J calls and clone size follow that table, whereas D and trimming were derived from the DNA. The data show around 700,000 clones, about 87% seen once. The sample taken for sequencing was peripheral blood. The TCR comes from a woman aged 18-30 years with acute or convalescent COVID-19.

Written as DNA, the CDR3 is TGCGCCAGCAGCCAAGATCGTCCAGACACAGATACGCAGTATTTT. Translating it yields CASSQDRPDTDTQYF. J is TRBJ2-3 and V is TRBV4-3, with unresolved D. CDR1 and CDR2 from the germline V gene are LGHNA and YSLEER. The CDR3 runs 15 residues. The V and J ends lost 0 bases and 2 bases respectively, with 9 bases between them.